These 3 T cell receptor beta chains were sequenced from one sample in a study of CD8 T cells in Susac syndrome. With random hexamers, about 0.45 to 1 ug RNA was reverse transcribed. Using its own MiXCR run on the immunoSEQ multiplex PCR reads, TCRdb lists one record per CDR3 protein. The sample lists about 200,000 distinct CDR3 sequences; 85% to 95% were seen once. The sequencing sample was made of CD4+ T cells from PBMCs. These TCRs come from a human donor in good health.

The chain has TRBV7-9 and TRBJ1-1; D ambiguous. The germline V and J ends were trimmed by 3 bases and 1 base, with 9 bases remaining between them. Germline V gene lookup returns CDR1 SEHNR and CDR2 FQNEAQ (reference sequence). The CDR3 contains 14 residues. The CDR3 DNA follows: TGTGCCAGCAGCTTTGGACGGTCGAACACTGAAGCTTTCTTT. Translated: CASSFGRSNTEAFF.

The rearrangement joins TRBV29-1 to TRBJ2-6; tentative D call: TRBD2 (6 bases). The V and J ends lost 3 bases and 2 bases respectively, with 11 bases between them. CDR3 length: 15 residues. Germline-derived CDR1 and CDR2 are SQVTM and ANQGSEA. The CDR3 nucleotides are TGCAGCGTTGAGATCGGGGGAACTGGGGCCAACGTCCTGACTTTC. Encoded protein: CSVEIGGTGANVLTF.

This chain links TRBV30 with TRBJ1-4; 7 nucleotides align to TRBD1. In germline, CDR1 is GTSNPN, CDR2 SVGIG (reference sequence). The CDR3 consists of 15 residues. With V trimmed by 5 bases and J by 8 bases, 14 bases remained unmatched. The CDR3 here is CAWSPAGTVNEKLFF. The CDR3 DNA reads as TGTGCCTGGTCACCTGCCGGGACAGTCAACGAAAAACTGTTTTTT.